These T cell receptor beta chains were read from a single sample in a study of cytomegalovirus exposure and HLA in healthy donors. Sequencing was performed with immunoSEQ multiplex PCR; in TCRdb, only in-frame clones are kept and a portion is missing. Seen here are fewer than 150,000 clones, around 70% observed once, and the top ten hold 4% to 5%. The sample was PBMCs. These receptors all stem from a woman aged 40 to 49 in good health and CMV-seropositive. The CDR3 runs from the conserved cysteine through the conserved F or W. The D gene is left open where the match is weak. Some rows mark clone size as missing; the rest say once, few, many or name a class of expanded clone.

abundance	d_gene	v_gene	j_gene	CDR3aa	CDR3nt
once	-	TRBV9	TRBJ2-1	CASSVQAMDEQFF	TGTGCCAGCAGCGTGCAGGCCATGGATGAGCAGTTCTTC
few	TRBD1	TRBV4-2	TRBJ1-2	CASSPTMTGTSDGYTF	TGTGCCAGCAGCCCGACCATGACAGGGACCTCCGATGGCTACACCTTC
-	-	TRBV5-1	TRBJ1-1	CASSLTGNSEAFF	TGCGCCAGCAGCTTGACAGGCAATTCTGAAGCTTTCTTT
-	TRBD1	TRBV19	TRBJ1-2	CASRGQGRSLDYGYTF	TGTGCCAGTAGAGGACAGGGACGCAGTTTGGACTATGGCTACACCTTC
-	TRBD2	TRBV7-9	TRBJ2-7	CASSLGGPSGSRGPYEQYF	TGTGCCAGCAGCTTAGGAGGGCCTAGCGGGAGTAGGGGTCCCTACGAGCAGTACTTC
once	-	TRBV2	TRBJ1-3	CASSEGGNSGNTIYF	TGTGCCAGCAGTGAGGGGGGGAACTCTGGAAACACCATATATTTT
few	-	TRBV27	TRBJ1-2	CAAGVKGVEDYGYTF	TGTGCCGCCGGAGTGAAGGGGGTGGAGGACTATGGCTACACCTTC
few	-	TRBV4-1	TRBJ2-1	CASSHVSGDSYNEQFF	TGCGCCAGCAGCCATGTTAGCGGAGACTCCTACAATGAGCAGTTCTTC
-	-	TRBV19	TRBJ1-1	CASSKKRSEAFF	TGTGCCAGTAGCAAGAAGCGGTCGGAAGCTTTCTTT
-	TRBD2	TRBV12-5	TRBJ2-1	CASGYGLAGDEQFF	TGTGCTAGTGGTTACGGACTAGCGGGGGATGAGCAGTTCTTC
-	-	TRBV28	TRBJ1-2	CASSEIGGNYGYTF	TGTGCCAGCAGTGAGATCGGGGGGAACTATGGCTACACCTTC
-	TRBD1	TRBV5-1	TRBJ2-3	CASSWNTGGSTDTQYF	TGCGCCAGCAGCTGGAATACAGGGGGAAGCACAGATACGCAGTATTTT
-	TRBD1	TRBV11-2	TRBJ1-1	CASSPIGQGANTEAFF	TGTGCCAGCAGCCCTATCGGACAGGGGGCTAACACTGAAGCTTTCTTT
few	TRBD1	TRBV5-1	TRBJ1-2	CASSFSDRVTGYTF	TGCGCCAGCAGCTTTTCGGACAGGGTCACGGGCTACACCTTC
few	-	TRBV6-6	TRBJ2-7	CASTQVVPYEQYF	TGTGCCAGCACCCAGGTGGTCCCCTACGAGCAGTACTTC
-	-	TRBV5-5	TRBJ1-1	CASNGGAGTEAFF	TGTGCCAGCAACGGTGGGGCTGGCACTGAAGCTTTCTTT
-	TRBD1	TRBV25-1	TRBJ2-5	CASSEYYRGETQYF	TGTGCCAGCAGTGAATACTACAGGGGAGAGACCCAGTACTTC
-	TRBD2	TRBV5-1	TRBJ2-5	CASSLLAGGQETQYF	TGCGCCAGCAGCTTATTAGCGGGAGGCCAAGAGACCCAGTACTTC
-	-	TRBV7-7	TRBJ2-5	CASSLGQFQETQYF	TGTGCTAGCAGCTTAGGACAGTTCCAAGAGACCCAGTACTTC
-	-	TRBV7-8	TRBJ1-5	CASSRTGLSQPQHF	TGTGCCAGCAGCCGCACAGGGTTGAGTCAGCCCCAGCATTTT
-	-	TRBV5-1	TRBJ2-2	CASSLLQPNTGELFF	TGCGCCAGCAGCTTGTTACAGCCGAACACCGGGGAGCTGTTTTTT
few	TRBD1	TRBV30	TRBJ1-3	CAWQESGQGAGNTIYF	TGTGCCTGGCAAGAATCGGGACAGGGGGCGGGAAACACCATATATTTT
once	-	TRBV5-1	TRBJ2-3	CASSLGATDTQYF	TGCGCCAGCAGCTTGGGGGCCACAGATACGCAGTATTTT
-	TRBD1	TRBV7-3	TRBJ2-5	CASSLGQGETQYF	TGTGCCAGCAGCTTGGGACAGGGGGAGACCCAGTACTTC
-	-	TRBV5-1	TRBJ2-3	CASSPTAGTDTQYF	TGCGCCAGCAGCCCCACAGCGGGCACAGATACGCAGTATTTT
-	TRBD2	TRBV28	TRBJ2-1	CASSSKTSGTYNEQFF	TGTGCCAGCAGTTCAAAGACTAGCGGGACGTACAATGAGCAGTTCTTC
-	TRBD1	TRBV7-9	TRBJ1-3	CASRSGRGSSGNTIYF	TGTGCCAGCAGGAGCGGCAGGGGGAGCTCTGGAAACACCATATATTTT
-	TRBD1	TRBV6-5	TRBJ2-7	CASSPGSGGPYEQYF	TGTGCCAGCAGTCCGGGTTCAGGGGGCCCCTACGAGCAGTACTTC
-	TRBD1	TRBV5-1	TRBJ2-5	CASSYSGGQETQYF	TGCGCCAGCAGCTACTCAGGGGGTCAAGAGACCCAGTACTTC
-	-	TRBV4-2	TRBJ1-1	CASSPGGGNTEAFF	TGTGCCAGCAGTCCCGGGGGGGGAAACACTGAAGCTTTCTTT
few	-	TRBV7-8	TRBJ2-1	CASRETLGGFYEQFF	TGTGCCAGCCGCGAGACTTTAGGTGGGTTCTATGAGCAGTTCTTC
-	-	TRBV7-2	TRBJ1-1	CASSLPSLATEAFF	TGTGCCAGCAGCTTACCGTCCTTGGCCACTGAAGCTTTCTTT
-	-	TRBV25-1	TRBJ1-3	CASSGGLSGNTIYF	TGTGCCAGCAGTGGAGGCCTCTCTGGAAACACCATATATTTT
-	-	TRBV7-3	TRBJ2-3	CASSLNVADTQYF	TGTGCCAGCAGCTTAAATGTAGCAGATACGCAGTATTTT
-	TRBD1	TRBV7-9	TRBJ2-7	CASSLGTGMTYEQYF	TGTGCCAGCAGCTTGGGGACAGGGATGACCTACGAGCAGTACTTC
-	TRBD2	TRBV2	TRBJ2-3	CASSERLAGTFPDTQYF	TGTGCCAGCAGTGAACGACTAGCGGGAACTTTTCCGGATACGCAGTATTTT
few	TRBD2	TRBV5-1	TRBJ2-5	CASSLAGTSGGETQYF	TGCGCCAGCAGCTTGGCTGGGACTAGCGGGGGTGAGACCCAGTACTTC
-	-	TRBV5-6	TRBJ2-7	CASSLLRLNSYEQYF	TGTGCCAGCAGCTTACTGAGATTAAACTCCTACGAGCAGTACTTC
-	-	TRBV5-1	TRBJ2-1	CASSLTGSVPGNEQFF	TGCGCCAGCAGCTTGACGGGTTCGGTTCCGGGGAATGAGCAGTTCTTC
-	-	TRBV5-1	TRBJ2-5	CASSLQLAQETQYF	TGCGCCAGCAGCCTACAGCTCGCCCAAGAGACCCAGTACTTC
-	-	TRBV5-6	TRBJ2-3	CASSLLSNADTQYF	TGTGCCAGCAGCTTGCTTAGCAACGCAGATACGCAGTATTTT
-	-	TRBV25-1	TRBJ1-6	CASSEYPRLSPLHF	TGTGCCAGCAGTGAATATCCCCGGTTATCACCCCTCCACTTT
-	-	TRBV15	TRBJ2-3	CATSRARADTQYF	TGTGCCACCAGCAGAGCGCGAGCAGATACGCAGTATTTT
-	TRBD1	TRBV28	TRBJ2-4	CASSEPRDRLNIQYF	TGTGCCAGCAGTGAACCCCGGGACAGACTAAACATTCAGTACTTC
-	-	TRBV30	TRBJ1-4	CAWSAGISLEKLFF	TGTGCCTGGAGTGCCGGGATTTCGCTTGAAAAACTGTTTTTT
-	TRBD1	TRBV7-9	TRBJ2-1	CASSPGTGPYNEQFF	TGTGCCAGCAGCCCCGGGACAGGACCCTACAATGAGCAGTTCTTC
-	-	TRBV7-9	TRBJ1-5	CASSSPISSQHF	TGTGCCAGCAGCTCGCCCATTAGTTCCCAGCATTTT
-	TRBD1	TRBV18	TRBJ1-3	CASSPRWTGGAGVSGNTIYF	TGTGCCAGCTCACCACGATGGACAGGGGGCGCCGGGGTCTCTGGAAACACCATATATTTT
-	-	TRBV7-9	TRBJ2-3	CASTLSGTSSTDTQYF	TGTGCCAGCACCCTCAGTGGGACATCTAGCACAGATACGCAGTATTTT
-	-	TRBV4-2	TRBJ2-5	CASSQDFSQYQETQYF	TGTGCCAGCAGCCAAGATTTCTCACAGTACCAAGAGACCCAGTACTTC